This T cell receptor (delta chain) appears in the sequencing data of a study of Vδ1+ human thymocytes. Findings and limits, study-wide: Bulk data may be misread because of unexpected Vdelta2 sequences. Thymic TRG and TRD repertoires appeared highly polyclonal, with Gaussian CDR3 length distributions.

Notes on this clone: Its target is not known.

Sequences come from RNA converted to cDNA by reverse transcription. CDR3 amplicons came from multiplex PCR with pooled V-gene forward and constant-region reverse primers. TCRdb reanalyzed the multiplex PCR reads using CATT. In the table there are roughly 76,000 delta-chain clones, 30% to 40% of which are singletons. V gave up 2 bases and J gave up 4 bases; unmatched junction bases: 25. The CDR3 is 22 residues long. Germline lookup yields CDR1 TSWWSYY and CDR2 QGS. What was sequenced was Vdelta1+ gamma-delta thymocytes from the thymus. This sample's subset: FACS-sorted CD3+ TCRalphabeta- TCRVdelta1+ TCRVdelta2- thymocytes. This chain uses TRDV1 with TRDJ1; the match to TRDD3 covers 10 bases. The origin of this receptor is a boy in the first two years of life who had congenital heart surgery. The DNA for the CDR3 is TGTGCTCTTGGGGAAATCAACCTTCCTAAAAGAATAAGGGGGGATACGCTCGATAAACTCATCTTT. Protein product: CALGEINLPKRIRGDTLDKLIF.